This T cell receptor (beta chain) was sequenced in a study of CD8 T cells in ankylosing spondylitis. Findings of the study overall: Matched ankylosing spondylitis synovial fluid reportedly contained a significantly enriched population of disease-linked clones. Ankylosing spondylitis blood appeared to be characterized by a TCR beta motif of roughly eight highly homologous variants.

This clonotype was picked up one time. Its antigen is undetermined. TCRdb reanalysed the 5' RACE reads using MiXCR and keeps one entry per CDR3 protein. The sample holds 800,000 to 900,000 distinct CDR3 sequences, approximately 12% seen once. The sample taken for sequencing was blood, either unsorted or a sorted T cell fraction (not recorded which). The receptor was isolated from a male donor with ankylosing spondylitis.

CDR3 loop: CASSMGRGASYGYTF. CDR3 bases: TGTGCCAGCAGCATGGGACGTGGGGCCAGCTATGGCTACACCTTC. The V call is TRBV7-2, the J call TRBJ1-2, with a weak D call TRBD1 (5 bases). CDR3 size: 15 residues. Between the trimmed V and J ends, which lost 5 bases and 4 bases, there was a span of 17 bases. Germline assignment: CDR1 SGHTA and CDR2 FQGNSA.